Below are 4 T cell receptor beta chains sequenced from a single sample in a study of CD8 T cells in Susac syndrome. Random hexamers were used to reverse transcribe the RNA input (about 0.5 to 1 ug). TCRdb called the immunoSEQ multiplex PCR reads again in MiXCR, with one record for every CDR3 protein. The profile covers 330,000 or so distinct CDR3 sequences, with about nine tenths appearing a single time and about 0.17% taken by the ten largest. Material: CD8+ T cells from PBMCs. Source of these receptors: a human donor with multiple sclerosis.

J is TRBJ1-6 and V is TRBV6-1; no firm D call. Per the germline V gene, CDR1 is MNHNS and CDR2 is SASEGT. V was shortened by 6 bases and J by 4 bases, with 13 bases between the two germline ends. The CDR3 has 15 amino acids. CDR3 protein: CASSRGSEYNSPLHF. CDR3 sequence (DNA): TGTGCCAGCAGCCGTGGATCGGAGTATAATTCACCCCTCCACTTT.

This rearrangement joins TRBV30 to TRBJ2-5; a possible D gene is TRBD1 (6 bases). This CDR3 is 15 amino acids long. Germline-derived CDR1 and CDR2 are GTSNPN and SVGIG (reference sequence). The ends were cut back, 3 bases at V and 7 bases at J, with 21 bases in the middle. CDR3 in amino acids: CAWRSDRGARGTQYF. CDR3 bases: TGTGCCTGGAGATCGGACAGAGGTGCTCGCGGGACCCAGTACTTC.

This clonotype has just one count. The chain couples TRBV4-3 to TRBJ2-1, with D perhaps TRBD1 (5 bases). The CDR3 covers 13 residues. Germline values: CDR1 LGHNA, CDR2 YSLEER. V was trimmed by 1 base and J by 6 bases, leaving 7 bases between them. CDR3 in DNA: TGCGCCAGCAGCCAAGTCCAGGGCAATGAGCAGTTCTTC. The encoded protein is CASSQVQGNEQFF.

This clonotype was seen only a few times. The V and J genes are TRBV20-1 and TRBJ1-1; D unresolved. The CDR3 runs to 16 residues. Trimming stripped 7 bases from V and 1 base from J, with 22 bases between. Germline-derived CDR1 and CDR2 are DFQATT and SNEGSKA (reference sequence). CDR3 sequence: CSVEPEGWASNTEAFF. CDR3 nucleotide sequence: TGCAGTGTGGAGCCTGAAGGCTGGGCTTCGAACACTGAAGCTTTCTTT.